Here is one TCR beta chain with its context. The target antigen is unknown. Using immunoSEQ multiplex PCR, the repertoire was profiled, and TCRdb retains in-frame clones only, with some absent. Of 1,500,000 or so clones listed, more than 95% are singletons. These data originate in a study of shared clonotypes between healthy human individuals. Study-wide results and limits: When naive CD4 clonotypes were compared across a few donors, 4% to 5.5% were shared. Rarefaction showed sorted-subset sequencing was incomplete despite large depth.

The sequencing sample was made of naive CD4+ T cells sorted from blood. Specified subset: CD45RA+ positively selected. The origin of this receptor is a man aged 25 to 40 in good health.

The CDR3 region is CASSPSGFTDTQYF. DNA for the CDR3: TGTGCCAGCAGCCCTAGCGGCTTCACAGATACGCAGTATTTT. The rearrangement links TRBV7-7 to TRBJ2-3; TRBD2 matches at 7 bases. Germline CDR1 SSHAT, CDR2 FNYEAQ (reference sequence). CDR3 length equals 14 residues. V lost 5 bases to trimming and J lost 2 bases; unmatched junction nucleotides: 4. The full variable domain, completed using reference TRBV7-7 and TRBJ2-3, is GAGVSQSPRYKVTKRGQDVTLRCDPISSHATLYWYQQALGQGPEFLTYFNYEAQPDKSGLPSDRFSAERPEGSISTLTIQRTEQRDSAMYRCASSPSGFTDTQYFGPGTRLTVL.